This TCR beta chain appears in the sequencing data of a study of spatial heterogeneity in lung cancer. TCRdb independently ran MiXCR on the 5' RACE reads; one entry per CDR3 protein. The data show about 5,100 distinct CDR3 sequences, about 26% seen once. This sample's time point: sample taken at primary tumor resection. No cells were sorted before sequencing. The whole RNA sequenced was extracted from tumor, nontumor lung or frozen PBMC. The germline gives CDR1 SGHRS, CDR2 YFSETQ. V was pared by 1 base and J by 5 bases, with 10 bases between. CDR3 length: 13 amino acids. This clonotype is deemed medium-sized.

Here the sequenced sample was PBMCs, taken at surgery. The receptor comes from a male donor with early-stage non-small cell lung cancer. The chain uses TRBV5-1 and TRBJ2-7; D ambiguous. The CDR3 nucleotides read TGCGCCAGCAGCTTGCCGGGTCGGGACGAGCAGTACTTC. The encoded protein is CASSLPGRDEQYF.